The clone carrying this TCR beta chain appeared many times. Germline and junction disagree at one end, which may indicate a read error. The data belong to a study of T cells in Graves' hyperthyroidism and ophthalmopathy. The investigators amplified TCR beta CDR3 regions from RNA transcripts. A set of HTBI primers served as the primers for a first-round RT-PCR of the TCR CDR3. TCRdb re-derived calls from the multiplex PCR reads in MiXCR, one entry per CDR3 protein. The repertoire holds hundreds of thousands of distinct CDR3 sequences, about 15% seen once, with about 3.9% in the top ten. Germline V CDR1 and CDR2: MDHEN, SYDVKM. The CDR3 is made up of 15 amino acids.

This clonotype was obtained from a middle-aged woman with Graves' ophthalmopathy. The rearrangement uses TRBV28 and TRBJ2-1, with 9 bases lining up with TRBD1. The specimen sequenced was blood. The CDR3 loop is CASSLWTGEPNEQFF. CDR3 in DNA: TGTGCCAGCAGCTTATGGACAGGGGAACCCAATGAGCAGTTCTTC.